The TCR beta chain under discussion was sequenced for a study of cytomegalovirus exposure and HLA in healthy donors. It was with 60 Vbeta and 13 Jbeta primers that the PCR ran. Profiling relied on immunoSEQ multiplex PCR, and the TCRdb table lists in-frame clones only, not all of them. The repertoire consists of 150,000 to 200,000 clones, with over 70% occurring once and the leading ten covering around 1.6%. Study outcomes and limitations: Reportedly, TCR beta sequences accurately predicted HLA-A and HLA-B alleles in most subjects.

Of note for this clone: Its antigen is unidentified.

Unmatched junction bases numbered 7, after V lost 2 bases and J lost 4 bases. There are 16 residues in the CDR3. Germline-derived CDR1 and CDR2 are SGDLS and YYNGEE. The clonotype originates from a man aged 40-50 years in good health and CMV-seropositive. The V gene is TRBV9, the J gene TRBJ1-1, with 11 positions matching TRBD1. The sequenced material came from PBMCs. CDR3 in amino acids: CASSVPRTGGFTEAFF. The CDR3 region has the DNA TGTGCCAGCAGCGTCCCGAGGACAGGGGGCTTCACTGAAGCTTTCTTT.